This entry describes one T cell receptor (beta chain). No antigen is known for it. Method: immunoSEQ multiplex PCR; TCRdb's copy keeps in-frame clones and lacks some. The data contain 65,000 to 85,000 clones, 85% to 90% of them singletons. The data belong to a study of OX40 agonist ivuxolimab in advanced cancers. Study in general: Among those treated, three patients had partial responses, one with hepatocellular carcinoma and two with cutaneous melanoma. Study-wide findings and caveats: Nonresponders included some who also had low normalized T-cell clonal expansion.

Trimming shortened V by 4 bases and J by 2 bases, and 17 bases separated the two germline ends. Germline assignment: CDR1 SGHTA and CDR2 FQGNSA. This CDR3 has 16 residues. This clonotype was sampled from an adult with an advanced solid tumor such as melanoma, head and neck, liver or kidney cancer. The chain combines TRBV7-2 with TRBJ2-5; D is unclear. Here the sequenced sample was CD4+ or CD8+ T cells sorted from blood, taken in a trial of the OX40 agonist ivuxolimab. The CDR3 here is CASSSGDGPLQETQYF. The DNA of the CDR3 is TGTGCCAGCAGCTCGGGCGACGGGCCCCTTCAAGAGACCCAGTACTTC.